This TCR beta chain was sequenced during a study of CD8+ T cells in alopecia areata. Study summary: Treatment with tofacitinib (6 to 18 months) was followed by 6 months off drug. Findings of the study overall: Sharing of TCR sequences between patients (possibly for HLA-related reasons) was less clear than in mice. The study found tofacitinib significantly decreased scalp clonality and expanded CD8+ clones among the top 100.

The treatment is: oral pan-JAK inhibitor, 5-10 mg twice daily. For this clone: What it binds is unknown.

Germline V gene sequence: CDR1 SGHTA, CDR2 FQGNSA. This CDR3 has 13 amino acids. Isolated RNA was reverse transcribed into cDNA used as the sequencing template. Measured with immunoSEQ multiplex PCR; TCRdb has only the in-frame clones, and not every one. There are about 220,000 clones in the sample; approximately 57% occur only once, and more than 1.5% lies in the top ten. This chain joins TRBV7-2 and TRBJ2-5, with 8 nucleotides matching TRBD2. Near its end, the DNA agrees better with TRBJ2-7, so the J call may be wrong. The sample in question was CD4+ T cells sorted from blood, obtained at week 4, from a patient treated with tofacitinib. The TCR comes from a human donor with alopecia areata. The DNA for the CDR3 is TGTGCCAGCAGCTTAGTAGCGGGGTACGAGCAGTACTTC. Translation: CASSLVAGYEQYF.